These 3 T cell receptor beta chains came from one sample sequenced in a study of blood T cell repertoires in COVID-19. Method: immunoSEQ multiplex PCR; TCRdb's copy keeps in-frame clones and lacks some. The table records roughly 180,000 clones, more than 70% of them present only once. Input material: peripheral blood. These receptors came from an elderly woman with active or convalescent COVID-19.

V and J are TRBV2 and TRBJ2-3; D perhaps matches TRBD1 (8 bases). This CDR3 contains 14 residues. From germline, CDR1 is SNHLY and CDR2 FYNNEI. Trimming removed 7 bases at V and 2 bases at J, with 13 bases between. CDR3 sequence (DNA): TGTGCCAGCAAGACAGGGGACTACACAGATACGCAGTATTTT. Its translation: CASKTGDYTDTQYF.

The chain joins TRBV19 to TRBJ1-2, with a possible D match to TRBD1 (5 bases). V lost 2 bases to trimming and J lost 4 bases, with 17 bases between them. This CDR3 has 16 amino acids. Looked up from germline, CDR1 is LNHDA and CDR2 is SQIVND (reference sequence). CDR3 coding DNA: TGTGCCAGTAGTATATCGACGGCAGACAGAGGCTATGGCTACACCTTC. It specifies CASSISTADRGYGYTF.

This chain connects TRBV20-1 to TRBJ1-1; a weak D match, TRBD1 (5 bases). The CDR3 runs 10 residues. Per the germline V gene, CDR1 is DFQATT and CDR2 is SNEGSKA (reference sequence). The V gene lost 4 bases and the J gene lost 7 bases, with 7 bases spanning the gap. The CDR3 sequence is CSATDNEAFF. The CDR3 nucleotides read TGCAGTGCTACGGACAATGAAGCTTTCTTT.